This passage covers 2 T cell receptor beta chains from one sample sequenced in a study of T cells after yellow fever vaccination. MiXCR was run by TCRdb on the 5' RACE reads, yielding one entry per CDR3 protein. The sample shows more than 250,000 distinct CDR3 sequences, 6.8% of them seen only once. The specimen was PBMCs, collected about 41 days after the first yellow fever vaccination. These receptor sequences come from a man younger than 35 who received the YFV17D yellow fever vaccine.

The chain employs TRBV6-2 or TRBV6-3 and TRBJ1-1; 9 bases agree with TRBD1. CDR1 MNHEY and CDR2 SVGEGT come from the germline V gene. This CDR3 is 15 amino acids long. Unmatched junction bases numbered 6, after V lost 7 bases and J lost 0 bases. CDR3 coding DNA: TGTGCCAGCACTCGAACAGGGGGCCTGAACACTGAAGCTTTCTTT. Its translation is CASTRTGGLNTEAFF.

This clonotype came up many times. The chain uses TRBV5-1 and TRBJ1-4; possible D gene TRBD1, 6 bases. In germline, CDR1 is SGHRS, CDR2 YFSETQ. V was cut by 4 bases and J by 5 bases, with 15 bases left in between. The CDR3 spans 15 residues. CDR3 bases: TGCGCCAGCAGCCCGGGGGGGGCTTTAAATGAAAAACTGTTTTTT. Its protein is CASSPGGALNEKLFF.